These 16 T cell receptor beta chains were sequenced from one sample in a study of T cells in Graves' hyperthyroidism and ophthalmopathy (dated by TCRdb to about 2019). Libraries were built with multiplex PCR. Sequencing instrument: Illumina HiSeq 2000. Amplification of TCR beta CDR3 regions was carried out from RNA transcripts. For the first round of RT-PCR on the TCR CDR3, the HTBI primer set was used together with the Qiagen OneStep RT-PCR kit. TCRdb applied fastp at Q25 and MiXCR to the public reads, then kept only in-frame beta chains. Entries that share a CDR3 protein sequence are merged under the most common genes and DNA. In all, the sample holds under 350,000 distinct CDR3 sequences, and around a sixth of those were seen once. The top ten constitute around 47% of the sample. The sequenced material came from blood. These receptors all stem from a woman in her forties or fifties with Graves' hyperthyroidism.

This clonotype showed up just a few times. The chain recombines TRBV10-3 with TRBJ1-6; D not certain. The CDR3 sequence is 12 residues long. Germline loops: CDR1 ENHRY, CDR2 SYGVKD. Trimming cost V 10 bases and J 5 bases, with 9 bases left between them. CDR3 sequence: CATRRDNSPLHF. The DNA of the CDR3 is TGTGCCACCCGGAGGGATAATTCACCCCTCCACTTT.

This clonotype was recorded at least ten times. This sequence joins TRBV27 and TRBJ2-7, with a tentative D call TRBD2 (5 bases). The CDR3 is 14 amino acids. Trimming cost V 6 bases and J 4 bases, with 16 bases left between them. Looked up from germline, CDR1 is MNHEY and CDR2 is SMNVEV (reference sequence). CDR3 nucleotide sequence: TGTGCCAGCAGACGAGGGATGAGAGCTTACGAGCAGTACTTC. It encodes CASRRGMRAYEQYF.

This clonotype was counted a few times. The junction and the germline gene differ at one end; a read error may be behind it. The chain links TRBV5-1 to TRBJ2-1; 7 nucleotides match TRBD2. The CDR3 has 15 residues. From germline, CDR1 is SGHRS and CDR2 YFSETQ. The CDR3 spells CASSYASGTHNEQFF. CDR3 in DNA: TGTGCCAGCAGCTATGCTAGCGGAACCCACAATGAGCAGTTCTTC.

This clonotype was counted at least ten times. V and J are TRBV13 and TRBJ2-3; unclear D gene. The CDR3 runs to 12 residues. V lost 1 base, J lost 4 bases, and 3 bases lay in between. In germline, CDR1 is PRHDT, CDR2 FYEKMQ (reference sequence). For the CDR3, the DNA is TGTGCCAGCAGCTTAGTCGCAGATACGCAGTATTTT. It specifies CASSLVADTQYF.

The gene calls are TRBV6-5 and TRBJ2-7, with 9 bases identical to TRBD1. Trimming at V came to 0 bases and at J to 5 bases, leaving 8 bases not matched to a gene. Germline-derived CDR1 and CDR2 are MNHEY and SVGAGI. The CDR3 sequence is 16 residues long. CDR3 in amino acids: CASSYSSGTGIDEQYF. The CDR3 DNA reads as TGTGCCAGCAGTTACTCGTCCGGGACAGGGATCGACGAGCAGTACTTC.

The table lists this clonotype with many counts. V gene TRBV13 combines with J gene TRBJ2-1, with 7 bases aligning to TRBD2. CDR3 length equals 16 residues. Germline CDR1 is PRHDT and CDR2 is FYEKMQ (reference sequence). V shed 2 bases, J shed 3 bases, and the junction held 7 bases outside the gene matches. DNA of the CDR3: TGTGCCAGCAGCTTAAGGCTAGCGGTCAACTACAATGAGCAGTTCTTC. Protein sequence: CASSLRLAVNYNEQFF.

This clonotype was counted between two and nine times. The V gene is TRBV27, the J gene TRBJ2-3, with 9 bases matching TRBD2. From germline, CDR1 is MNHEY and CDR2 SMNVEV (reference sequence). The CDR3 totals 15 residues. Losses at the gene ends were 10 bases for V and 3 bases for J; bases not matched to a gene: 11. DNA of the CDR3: TGTGCCACCAGAAAAGGGCGGGAGGGGACAGATACGCAGTATTTT. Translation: CATRKGREGTDTQYF.

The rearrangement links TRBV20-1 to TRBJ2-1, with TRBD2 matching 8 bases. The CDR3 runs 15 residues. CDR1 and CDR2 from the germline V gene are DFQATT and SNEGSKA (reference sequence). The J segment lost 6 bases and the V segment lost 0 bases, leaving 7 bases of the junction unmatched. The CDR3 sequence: CSARELRGALNEQFF. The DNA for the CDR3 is TGCAGTGCTAGAGAACTGCGGGGGGCCCTCAATGAGCAGTTCTTC.

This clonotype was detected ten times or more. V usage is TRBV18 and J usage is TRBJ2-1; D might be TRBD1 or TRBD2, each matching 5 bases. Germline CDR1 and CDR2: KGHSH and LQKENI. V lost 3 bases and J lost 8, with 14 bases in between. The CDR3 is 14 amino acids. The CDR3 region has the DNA TGTGCCAGCTCACCGGGGGAGAGTGCCTATGAGCAGTTCTTC. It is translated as CASSPGESAYEQFF. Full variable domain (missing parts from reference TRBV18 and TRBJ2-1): NAGVMQNPRHLVRRRGQEARLRCSPMKGHSHVYWYRQLPEEGLKFMVYLQKENIIDESGMPKERFSAEFPKEGPSILRIQQVVRGDSAAYFCASSPGESAYEQFFGPGTRLTVL.

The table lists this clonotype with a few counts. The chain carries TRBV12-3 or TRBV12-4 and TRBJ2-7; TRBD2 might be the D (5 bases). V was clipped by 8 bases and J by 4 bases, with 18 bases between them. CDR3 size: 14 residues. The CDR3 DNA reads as TGTGCCAGCTCTCCTACGGCGGGTGGTTACGAGCAGTACGTC. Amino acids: CASSPTAGGYEQYV.

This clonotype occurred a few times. The CDR3 sequence is CAISDIRDRGQKDTQYF. As DNA, the CDR3 is TGTGCCATCAGTGATATCAGGGACAGGGGGCAAAAAGATACGCAGTATTTT. The chain employs TRBV10-3 and TRBJ2-3; 12 positions agree with TRBD1. The length of the CDR3 is 17 residues. CDR1 and CDR2 from the germline V gene are ENHRY and SYGVKD. The V segment lost 3 bases and the J segment 5 bases; nucleotides outside the gene matches: 9.

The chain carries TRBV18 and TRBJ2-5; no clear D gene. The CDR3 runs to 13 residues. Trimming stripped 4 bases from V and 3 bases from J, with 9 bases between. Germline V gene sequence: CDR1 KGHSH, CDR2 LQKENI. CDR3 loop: CASSQARKETQYF. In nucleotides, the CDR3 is TGTGCCAGCTCACAGGCGAGAAAAGAGACCCAGTACTTC.

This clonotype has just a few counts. The CDR3 loop is CASSSGTLEFF. The CDR3 DNA reads TGTGCCAGCAGCTCCGGGACACTAGAGTTCTTC. The chain has TRBV5-6 and TRBJ2-1; tentative D call: TRBD1 (6 bases). Germline lookup yields CDR1 SGHDT and CDR2 YYEEEE. Trimming took 3 bases from V and 14 from J, leaving 12 bases between them. This CDR3 has 11 residues.

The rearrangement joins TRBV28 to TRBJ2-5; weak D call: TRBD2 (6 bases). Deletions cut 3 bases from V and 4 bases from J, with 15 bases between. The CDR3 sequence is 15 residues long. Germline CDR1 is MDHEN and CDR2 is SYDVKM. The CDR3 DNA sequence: TGTGCCAGCAGTTTGGAGGAGGGTCGGGGAGAGACCCAGTACTTC. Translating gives CASSLEEGRGETQYF.

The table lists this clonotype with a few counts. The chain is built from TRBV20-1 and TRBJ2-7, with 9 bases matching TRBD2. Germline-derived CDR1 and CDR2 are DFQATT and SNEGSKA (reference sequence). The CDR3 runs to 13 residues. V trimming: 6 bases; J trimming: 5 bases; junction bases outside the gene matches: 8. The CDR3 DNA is TGCAGTGCCCCGGGACTAGCTGGTCACGAGCAGTACTTC. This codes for CSAPGLAGHEQYF.

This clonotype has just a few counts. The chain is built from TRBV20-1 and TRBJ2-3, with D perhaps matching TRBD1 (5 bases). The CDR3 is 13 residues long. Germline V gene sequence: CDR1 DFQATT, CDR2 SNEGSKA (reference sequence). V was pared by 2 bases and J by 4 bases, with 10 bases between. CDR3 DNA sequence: TGCAGTGCTAGAAGGCAGGGATCAGATACGCAGTATTTT. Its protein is CSARRQGSDTQYF.